The 4 T cell receptor beta chains reported below all come from one sample, sequenced in a study of T-cell memory formation after mild COVID-19. From the 5' RACE reads, TCRdb called clonotypes with MiXCR, one entry per CDR3 protein. Seen here are around 440,000 distinct CDR3 sequences, about 20% observed once, and the top ten hold more than 9%. Sequences were obtained from PBMCs or a T cell subset sorted from them (not recorded which). Receptors were obtained from an adult woman who had mild COVID-19 (a few samples of this study predate the infection). Cell type and time point are not known.

The gene calls are TRBV7-9 and TRBJ2-3; 7 bases are a match to TRBD1. Germline-derived CDR1 and CDR2 are SEHNR and FQNEAQ (reference sequence). The CDR3 length is 16 residues. V shed 1 base, J shed 1 base, and the junction held 5 bases outside the gene matches. For the CDR3, the DNA is TGTGCCAGCAGCTTAGATAAGGGGGCTGGCACAGATACGCAGTATTTT. Amino acids: CASSLDKGAGTDTQYF.

This chain connects TRBV7-8 to TRBJ2-7, with TRBD1 identical over 8 bases. The V gene's germline CDR1 is SGHVS and CDR2 FQNEAQ. The CDR3 sequence is 12 residues long. The V and J ends lost 4 bases and 6 bases, in that order; junction bases with no gene match: 2. The CDR3, as DNA: TGTGCCAGCAGCTCGACAGGGGCCGAGCAGTACTTC. As protein: CASSSTGAEQYF.

This clonotype was observed a single time. The chain employs TRBV5-6 and TRBJ1-6; D unresolved. Germline V gene data show CDR1 as SGHDT and CDR2 as YYEEEE. This CDR3 is 15 amino acids long. The V end lost 5 bases, the J end lost 10 bases, and 19 bases lay between the germline ends. CDR3 coding DNA: TGTGCCAGCAGGGGTTACGAAAGCGGGAGCTCACCCCTCCACTTT. Translating gives CASRGYESGSSPLHF.

The chain combines TRBV20-1 with TRBJ2-7; D is tentatively TRBD1 or TRBD2 (5 bases each). V was trimmed by 2 bases and J by 7 bases, leaving 12 bases between them. Germline lookup yields CDR1 DFQATT and CDR2 SNEGSKA (reference sequence). This CDR3 comprises 12 residues. The DNA of the CDR3 is TGCAGTGCTAGAACGGGGCGAGCGGAGCAGTACTTC. Its protein product is CSARTGRAEQYF.